This T cell receptor beta chain was captured in a study of early stage breast cancer tumors (dated 2017 in TCRdb). Regarding the research as a whole: Of the roughly 15 invasive breast tumors, roughly 12 were found to be estrogen receptor-positive, progesterone receptor-positive and HER2-negative. Of the approximately 12 ER+/PR+/HER2- tumors, eight were classified as invasive ductal carcinomas and four as invasive lobular carcinomas. A total of about 2.9 million templates, representing 1,097,674 unique clonotypes, were detected across all samples. On average, each sample got around 10-fold read coverage.

The study profiled bulk TCR beta-chain repertoires in matched peripheral blood, tumor and adjacent normal breast tissue taken from approximately 15 patients with early-stage breast cancer. Before surgery, roughly 4.5-11 mL of whole blood was collected in EDTA tubes and processed within 2 hours. Peripheral blood mononuclear cells were isolated by Ficoll-Paque centrifugation in SepMate-50 tubes. For storage in liquid nitrogen, PBMCs were cryopreserved as aliquots of roughly 2 to 4 million cells in approximately 90% FBS with 10% DMSO. The Qiagen AllPrep DNA/RNA Mini kit was used to extract genomic DNA. This clone occurred once. The antigen it binds to is not known. Base qualities are not at hand, and no much larger clone is one base apart. What the work shows at the level of the full study, not this receptor alone: Repertoires from blood resembled normal breast more closely than tumor, and using blood as a reference for each tissue separated tumor from normal in 14 of 16 patients. Enriched TCRB sequences shared across patients were found to be mostly commonly generated sequences that were unlikely to play an important role in the tumor microenvironment. Because the cohort was small, analysis by tumor subtype was not possible. Around 2.5-fold higher T cell density and higher clonality were observed in tumors than in adjacent normal breast tissue. Chain pairing and functional markers such as CD4, CD8 and FOXP3 were not captured by bulk genomic DNA sequencing of unsorted cells.

Via the germline V gene, CDR1 is ENHRY and CDR2 SYGVKD. V and J lose 5 bases and 6 bases, and a span of 11 bases separates them. CDR3 length: 13 amino acids, cysteine to phenylalanine. The retained sequence is limited to the CDR3, 39 bases, with the frame set at the first base. Each sample was amplified as two independent genomic DNA replicates: about 0.47 ug for blood and about 1.4 ug for tumor or normal breast. Following the manufacturer's instructions, the ImmunoSeq Intro kit was used to carry out TCRB sequencing on genomic DNA. For absolute quantification, the approximately 30-cycle multiplex PCR included proprietary primers along with spike-in control sequences. Single-end 150-bp reads were used to sequence an 87-bp fragment covering the CDR3 and the flanking V and J genes. Seven samples, each with two replicates, were multiplexed per lane of an Illumina MiSeq using version 3.0 chemistry. From the authors' description of their analysis: Raw data were processed with the vendor's proprietary pipeline, and both replicates were merged into a single result per sample. Clonotypes were defined as productive rearrangements sharing the V-gene family, CDR3 amino acid sequence and J-gene segment. To compute clonality, the normalized Shannon entropy (Pielou evenness) of TCRB abundances was subtracted from 1. T cell density was estimated by dividing total templates by the number of input cells inferred from the DNA input amount. Total repertoire diversity and clonality were estimated with Recon using default parameters. Tumor-enriched clonotypes were defined as having over 0.1% abundance in tumor and at least 32-fold higher abundance than in normal breast. Sourced from immuneACCESS, this table was stored by TCRdb with only in-frame sequences that have V and J called. A share of the clones is absent; for the studies checked, an unresolved V gene accounts for under half, and the remainder has no known explanation. That table is the source of V, J and clone size, and D and trimming were worked out from the DNA. For this sample the table gives about 30,000 clones, of which 72% were detected only once. Around 33% of the sample comes from the top ten.

In this chain, TRBV10-3 is recombined with TRBJ2-1, with an unclear D gene assignment. The TCR sequence derives from a person aged 45-60 years with breast cancer. Sequenced input: blood. The base sequence is TGTGCCATCAGTCCCTCGGGTCCCAATGAGCAGTTCTTC. Protein translation: CAISPSGPNEQFF.